This TCR beta chain was obtained from a study of shared clonotypes between healthy human individuals (dated by TCRdb to the early 2020s). With respect to the entire study: A few men and a couple of women, aged 18 to 49 years, made up the cohort. For each donor, CD4 naive and CD4 memory were each run on three plates, CD8 naive on two plates, and CD8 memory on one plate. The study deeply sequenced blood TCR repertoires of about 5 healthy adults to estimate repertoire size and the extent of clonotype sharing between individuals. Different laboratories and diverse techniques were used to prepare libraries and sequence TCR repertoires, to increase sequencing depth and limit assay-specific biases. Each donor's leukapheresis produced roughly between roughly 0.85 and 9.5 billion PBMCs.

Sequences SGDLS (CDR1) and YYNGEE (CDR2) are obtained from the germline V gene. V ends up 3 bases short and J 1 base short, with an unmatched junction base count of 3. The CDR3 starts with the cysteine, ends with the phenylalanine, and has 14 residues. The only DNA kept is the CDR3, 42 bases in frame from the first base. To note about this clone: This receptor's antigen is unknown. Base qualities are not provided; no much larger clone lies one nucleotide away.

Using the deep immunoSEQ assay, TCR CDR3 regions were amplified from genomic DNA by multiplex PCR. Extracted genomic DNA from each cell subset was distributed evenly across all wells of several immunoSEQ 96-well plates, and each plate was treated as a replicate. Each replicate PCR for sorted subsets received around 210 ng genomic DNA, equal to 28,000 or so T cell genomes. Purified libraries were quantified with a Qubit 3.0 fluorometer, sized on a Bioanalyzer 2100, and re-quantified with the KAPA Library Quantification kit. A separate single-read 150-cycle Illumina NextSeq 550 flow cell was used to sequence each immunoSEQ 96-well plate. Processing in the source paper ran as follows. Because the immunoSEQ output included only junctional sequences and no quality scores, the filtering could not be the same as the filtering used for full-length reads. To assign V/J genes and CDR3, sequences were annotated using PyIR, a Python wrapper for IgBLAST v1.9, with IMGT germline references. Any read was removed if the V/J assignment was weak (E-value above 1e-6), the CDR3 was missing, or the read contained stop codons, out-of-frame junctions, or ambiguous translated residues. A V3J clonotype was defined by an identical inferred V gene, J gene, and CDR3 amino acid sequence. Percentage overlap between repertoires was calculated by dividing the number of shared unique clonotypes by the size of the smaller repertoire. Three approaches were used to assess repertoire richness: RTK rarefaction, the Chao1 estimator, and Recon v2.1 estimates of unobserved clonotypes. For all TCRbeta clonotypes obtained by the gDNA method from a few donors, generation probabilities were computed with OLGA. TCRdb obtained this table from immuneACCESS and retained in-frame rearrangements with V and J assigned. These tables miss some clones; where compared with another copy, unresolved V genes account for less than half of the shortfall, and the remainder is unexplained. D and trimming come from the DNA, and the V and J calls and clone size come from that table. The sample profile shows some 1.4 million clones; roughly 97% of them were found once. The ten largest make up roughly 1.2% of the sample.

Donors were healthy HIV-negative adults with no recently reported acute infections or vaccinations. Every donor was a Caucasian adult residing in Nashville, Tennessee, USA. CD4+ T cells were enriched by magnetic negative selection, after which naive cells were positively selected on CD45RA and the negative fraction was taken as the memory subset. Blood was collected by leukapheresis, and PBMCs were isolated by Ficoll-Histopaque density gradient centrifugation and then cryopreserved in liquid nitrogen vapor phase. Purity and quantity of every magnetically sorted T cell population were checked by analytical flow cytometry. Genomic DNA was isolated from every sorted fraction and measured by UV absorbance on a Nanodrop 2000c. Broader findings and caveats from the paper: The small number of donors limited the genetic and exposure-history diversity represented. About 5% of naive CD4, 3.5% of naive CD8, 2.3% of memory CD4, and 0.4% of memory CD8 clonotypes were shared across a few donors. Sampling was restricted to blood, and TCR repertoires in tissue are likely to differ from TCR repertoires in blood. Compared with non-shared clonotypes, clonotypes shared by all four sorted-subset donors had higher generation probabilities. Rarefaction of sorted-subset datasets indicated incomplete sequencing despite the large sequencing depth. Based on pairwise subsampling, the degree of clonotype sharing among donors was expected to be affected by sequencing depth. Larger estimated clonotype richness was generally found for naive subsets than for memory subsets.

The chain is encoded by TRBV9 joined to TRBJ1-2; the central 7 bases match TRBD1. The sequencing sample was made of naive CD4+ T cells sorted from blood. Taken with the paper, the label for cell subset or site translates to: CD45RA+ positively selected. The source is a man aged 25-40 years in good health. The CDR3: CASSAGQLNYGYTF. The nucleotide sequence is TGTGCCAGCAGCGCGGGACAGCTTAACTATGGCTACACCTTC.